A selection of T cell receptor beta chains follows, all from one sample in a study of T cells in localized non-small cell lung cancer. The table came from immunoSEQ multiplex PCR; TCRdb's copy has only in-frame clones and leaves some out. The table includes approximately 21,000 clones, 85% to 90% detected once. The specimen was peripheral blood, collected before any cancer treatment. These receptors were collected from a male donor at least 60 years old with stage I lung adenocarcinoma. The conserved cysteine and the conserved F or W are not part of the CDR3 here. Each record gives: V gene, J gene, CDR3 protein.

>TRBV5-1|TRBJ1-2
ASRAKGGYGYT
>TRBV7-2|TRBJ2-7
ASSLWTSGRAQNEQY
>TRBV6-6|TRBJ2-1
ASSPTYNEQF
>TRBV7-6|TRBJ2-2
ASSFRLAGELRSGELF
>TRBV10-3|TRBJ2-3
AINAPDSHTQY
>TRBV6-1|TRBJ1-1
ASSPRTALNTEAF
>TRBV6-6|TRBJ2-7
ASHGQGGYEQY
>TRBV6-1|TRBJ1-1
ASSRGQEPNTEAF
>TRBV7-2|TRBJ1-4
ASSSLTGGFEKLF
>TRBV5-8|TRBJ2-6
ASSLTGGDAGANVLT
>TRBV5-6|TRBJ1-5
ASSLGRFFNQPQH
>TRBV5-4|TRBJ2-5
ASSLGSTGPPQETQY
>TRBV6-5|TRBJ1-1
ASSYFGEGDTEAF
>TRBV7-9|TRBJ1-5
ASSPGELGRPQH
>TRBV7-9|TRBJ2-5
ASSLSEVRETQY
>TRBV6-9|TRBJ2-7
ASSLQDSYEQY
>TRBV7-2|TRBJ2-5
ASSFPRTGETQY
>TRBV6-6|TRBJ2-1
ASSSGGLPLREQF
>TRBV9|TRBJ1-1
ASSVDRGKGEAF
>TRBV5-4|TRBJ2-7
ASSFLGEQY
>TRBV6-5|TRBJ1-1
ASSSGGNLAF